This is a list of T cell receptor beta chains from one sample in a study of OX40 agonist ivuxolimab in advanced cancers. Measured with immunoSEQ multiplex PCR; TCRdb has only the in-frame clones, and not every one. The repertoire includes some 65,000 clones, 87% of them detected once, and approximately 2% sits in the top ten. The input for sequencing was CD4+ or CD8+ T cells sorted from blood, taken in a trial of the OX40 agonist ivuxolimab. Receptors originate from an adult with an advanced solid tumor such as melanoma, head and neck, liver or kidney cancer. CDR3s include the opening cysteine and the closing phenylalanine or tryptophan. The D gene is left open where the match is weak. The size field is filled for only some rows; it gives once, few, many or a size class.

size,V,D,J,CDR3,DNA
NA,TRBV7-9,NA,TRBJ2-2,CASSLESTGELFF,TGTGCCAGCAGCTTAGAATCAACTGGGGAGCTGTTTTTT
NA,TRBV6-5,NA,TRBJ2-2,CASSRNRASGELFF,TGTGCCAGCAGCCGAAACAGGGCTTCCGGGGAGCTGTTTTTT
NA,TRBV7-7,TRBD1,TRBJ2-1,CASSLSGTEGFNEQFF,TGTGCCAGCAGCCTGTCCGGGACAGAGGGTTTCAATGAGCAGTTCTTC
few,TRBV9,NA,TRBJ1-1,CASSHRRSEAFF,TGTGCCAGCAGCCACAGGCGATCGGAAGCTTTCTTT
NA,TRBV5-1,NA,TRBJ2-7,CASSTGTFYEQYF,TGCGCCAGCAGCACAGGCACATTCTACGAGCAGTACTTC
NA,TRBV19,NA,TRBJ1-2,CASSQDGWTRNGYTF,TGTGCCAGTAGTCAGGACGGATGGACCCGGAATGGCTACACCTTC
NA,TRBV11-2,TRBD1,TRBJ1-1,CASSLVRGWWAFF,TGTGCCAGCAGCTTAGTCAGGGGGTGGTGGGCTTTCTTT
NA,TRBV7-2,TRBD1,TRBJ1-1,CASSLVGQGTEAFF,TGTGCCAGCAGCTTAGTGGGACAGGGGACTGAAGCTTTCTTT
NA,TRBV10-3,NA,TRBJ1-2,CAISSVSGDYGYTF,TGTGCCATCAGCTCGGTTAGCGGTGACTATGGCTACACCTTC
NA,TRBV30,TRBD2,TRBJ2-3,CAWSADGLAGEQDAQYF,TGTGCCTGGAGTGCAGATGGACTAGCGGGAGAGCAAGATGCGCAGTATTTT
NA,TRBV6-5,NA,TRBJ2-3,CASSRLGGTDTQYF,TGTGCCAGCAGCCGGCTAGGCGGTACAGATACGCAGTATTTT
NA,TRBV6-5,NA,TRBJ1-5,CASRRTGHNQPQHF,TGTGCCAGCAGGAGAACGGGACACAATCAGCCCCAGCATTTT
NA,TRBV2,NA,TRBJ1-3,CASSETEAGNTIYF,TGTGCCAGCAGTGAAACAGAGGCAGGAAACACCATATATTTT
NA,TRBV5-1,NA,TRBJ2-1,CASSLLPGAGEQFF,TGCGCCAGCAGCCTATTACCGGGGGCGGGGGAGCAGTTCTTC
medium-sized,TRBV7-3,TRBD2,TRBJ2-3,CASSFGAGAADTQYF,TGTGCCAGCAGCTTCGGAGCGGGAGCGGCAGATACGCAGTATTTT
NA,TRBV28,NA,TRBJ2-7,CASSTPGYSYEQYF,TGTGCCAGCAGTACACCTGGGTACTCCTACGAGCAGTACTTC
NA,TRBV19,NA,TRBJ1-2,CASSSASDNYGYTF,TGTGCCAGTAGTTCGGCGTCGGATAACTATGGCTACACCTTC
NA,TRBV2,TRBD1,TRBJ1-5,CASGLGQRGNQPQHF,TGTGCCAGCGGACTGGGACAGAGAGGCAATCAGCCCCAGCATTTT
once,TRBV19,NA,TRBJ2-2,CASSTGPNTGELFF,TGTGCCAGTAGCACCGGACCTAACACCGGGGAGCTGTTTTTT
NA,TRBV5-4,TRBD1,TRBJ2-2,CASSLYGTALTGELFF,TGTGCCAGCAGCCTATACGGGACAGCGCTAACCGGGGAGCTGTTTTTT
NA,TRBV2,NA,TRBJ1-4,CASNEQGHLATNEKLFF,TGTGCCAGCAACGAACAGGGACACCTTGCAACTAATGAAAAACTGTTTTTT
once,TRBV19,NA,TRBJ1-1,CASSPLGNTEAFF,TGTGCCAGTAGTCCTCTCGGAAACACTGAAGCTTTCTTT